The T cell receptor (beta chain) under discussion was sequenced for a study of radiation and T cells in renal cell carcinoma. Some clones are missing from TCRdb's copy, which holds only in-frame ones; the method was immunoSEQ multiplex PCR. The data show roughly 130,000 clones, 81% seen once. Time point meaning: blood 2 weeks post-SBRT. Treatment indicated: 15 Gy SBRT to primary tumor, nephrectomy 4 weeks later. The tumor was a clear cell renal cell carcinoma. This sequence originates from a woman aged 60-70 years with renal cell carcinoma. The specimen comprised blood, sampled from a patient whose treatment included radiotherapy and nephrectomy.

The CDR3 spells CASIPPTEAFF. CDR3 nucleotide sequence: TGTGCCAGTATCCCCCCCACTGAAGCTTTCTTT. The rearrangement uses TRBV21-1 and TRBJ1-1. TRBV21-1 is labeled a pseudogene. The CDR3 consists of 11 residues.